The sample holds a few counts of the clone carrying this TCR beta chain. The sample is drawn from a study of blood T cells in healthy people across ages. Germline CDR1 reads SGHTA; CDR2 reads FQGNSA. Trimming cost V 1 base and J 1 base, with 13 bases left between them. The CDR3 has 16 residues. Through a sample-barcoded 5' primer and a J-beta primer mix, a second PCR was run for roughly 6 to 11 cycles. A single record per CDR3 protein comes from TCRdb applying MiXCR to the 5' RACE reads. This table holds around 900,000 distinct CDR3 sequences, roughly half found once. This sequence was found in a woman aged 55-70 years in good health. V usage is TRBV7-2 and J usage is TRBJ2-5; D is unresolved. Sequenced input: blood. The CDR3 region has the DNA TGTGCCAGCAGCTTAGTTTTAGACCCCATCCAAGAGACCCAGTACTTC. It specifies CASSLVLDPIQETQYF.